This TCR beta chain was recorded in a study of T cells after yellow fever vaccination. TCRdb processed the 5' RACE reads anew with MiXCR; each CDR3 protein has one entry. The sample has around 230,000 distinct CDR3 sequences; about 7% are singletons. This clonotype has at least ten counts. There are 14 residues in the CDR3. V was pared by 3 bases and J by 0 bases, with 7 bases between. Looked up from germline, CDR1 is SGHTA and CDR2 is FQGNSA. This specimen consisted of CD4+ T cells sorted from PBMCs, obtained on the day of the yellow fever booster vaccination. The chain carries TRBV7-2 and TRBJ2-3, with unresolved D. The TCR was taken from a man aged 30-40 years who received the YFV17D yellow fever vaccine. In nucleotides, the CDR3 is TGTGCCAGCAGCTTCGGGCAGAGCACAGATACGCAGTATTTT. It translates to CASSFGQSTDTQYF.